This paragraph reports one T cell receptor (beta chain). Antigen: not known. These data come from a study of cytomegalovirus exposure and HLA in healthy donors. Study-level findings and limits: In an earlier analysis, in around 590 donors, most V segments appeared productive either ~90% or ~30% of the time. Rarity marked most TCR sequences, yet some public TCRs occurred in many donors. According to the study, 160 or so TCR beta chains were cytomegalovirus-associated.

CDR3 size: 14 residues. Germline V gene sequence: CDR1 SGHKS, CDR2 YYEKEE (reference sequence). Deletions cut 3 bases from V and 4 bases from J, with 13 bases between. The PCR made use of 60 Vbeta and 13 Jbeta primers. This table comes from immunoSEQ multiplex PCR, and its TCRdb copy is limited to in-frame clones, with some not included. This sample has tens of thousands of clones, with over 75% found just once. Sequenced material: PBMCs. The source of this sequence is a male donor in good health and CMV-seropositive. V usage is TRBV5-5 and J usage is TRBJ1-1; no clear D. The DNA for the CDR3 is TGTGCCAGCAGCTCCCGACGGGATCGCACTGAAGCTTTCTTT. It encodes CASSSRRDRTEAFF. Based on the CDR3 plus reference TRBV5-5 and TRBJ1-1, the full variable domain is DAGVTQSPTHLIKTRGQQVTLRCSPISGHKSVSWYQQVLGQGPQFIFQYYEKEERGRGNFPDRFSARQFPNYSSELNVNALLLGDSALYLCASSSRRDRTEAFFGQGTRLTVV.